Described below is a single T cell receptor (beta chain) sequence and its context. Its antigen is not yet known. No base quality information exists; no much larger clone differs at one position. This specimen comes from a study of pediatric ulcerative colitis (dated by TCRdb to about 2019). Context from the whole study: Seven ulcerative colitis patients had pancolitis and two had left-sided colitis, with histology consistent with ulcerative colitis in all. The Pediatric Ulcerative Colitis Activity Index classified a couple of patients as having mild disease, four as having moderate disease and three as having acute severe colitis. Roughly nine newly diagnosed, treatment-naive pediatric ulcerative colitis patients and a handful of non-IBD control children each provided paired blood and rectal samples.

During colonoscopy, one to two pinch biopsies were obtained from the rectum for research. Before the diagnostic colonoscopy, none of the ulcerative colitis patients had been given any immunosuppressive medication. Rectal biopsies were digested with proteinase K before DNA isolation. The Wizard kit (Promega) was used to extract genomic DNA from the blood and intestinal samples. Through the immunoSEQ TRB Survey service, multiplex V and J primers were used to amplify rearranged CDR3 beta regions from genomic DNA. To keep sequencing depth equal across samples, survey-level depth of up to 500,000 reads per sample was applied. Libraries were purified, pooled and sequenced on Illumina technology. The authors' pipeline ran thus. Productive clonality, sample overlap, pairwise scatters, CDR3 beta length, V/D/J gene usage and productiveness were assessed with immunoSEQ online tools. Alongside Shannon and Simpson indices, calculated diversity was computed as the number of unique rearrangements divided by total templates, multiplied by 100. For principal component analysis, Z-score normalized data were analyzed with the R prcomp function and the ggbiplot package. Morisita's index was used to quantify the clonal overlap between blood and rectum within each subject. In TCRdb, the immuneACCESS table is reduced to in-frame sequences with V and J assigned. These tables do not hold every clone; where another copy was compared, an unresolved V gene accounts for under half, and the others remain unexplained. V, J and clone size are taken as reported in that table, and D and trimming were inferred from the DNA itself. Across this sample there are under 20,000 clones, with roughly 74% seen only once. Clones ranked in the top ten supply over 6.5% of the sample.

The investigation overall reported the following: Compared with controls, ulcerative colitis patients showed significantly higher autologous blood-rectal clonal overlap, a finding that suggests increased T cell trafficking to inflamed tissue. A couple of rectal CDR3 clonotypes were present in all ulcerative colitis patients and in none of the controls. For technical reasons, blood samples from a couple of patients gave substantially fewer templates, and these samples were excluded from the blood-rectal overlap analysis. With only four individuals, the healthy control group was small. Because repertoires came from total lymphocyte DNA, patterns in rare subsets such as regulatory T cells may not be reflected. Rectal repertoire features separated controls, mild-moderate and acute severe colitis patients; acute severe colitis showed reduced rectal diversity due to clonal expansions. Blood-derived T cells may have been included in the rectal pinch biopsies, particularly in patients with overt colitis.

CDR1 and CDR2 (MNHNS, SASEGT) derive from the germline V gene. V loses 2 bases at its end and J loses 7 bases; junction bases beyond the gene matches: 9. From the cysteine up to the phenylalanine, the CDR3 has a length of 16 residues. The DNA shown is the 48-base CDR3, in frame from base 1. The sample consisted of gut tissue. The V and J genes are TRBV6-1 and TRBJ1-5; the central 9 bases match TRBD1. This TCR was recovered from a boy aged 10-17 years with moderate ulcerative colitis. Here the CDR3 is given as CASSEWAGTGSQPQHF. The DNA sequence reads TGTGCCAGCAGTGAATGGGCTGGGACAGGGAGCCAGCCCCAGCATTTT.